One sample yielded the 11 T cell receptor beta chains listed below, sequenced in a study of T cell responses to AZD1222 COVID-19 vaccine. The protocol was immunoSEQ multiplex PCR, while the TCRdb copy is restricted to in-frame clones and leaves out a portion. Here the sample spans 120,000 to 150,000 clones, just over 90% being singletons. The source material was peripheral blood, sampled on day 0 of AZD1222 vaccination. Every receptor here comes from an adult in good health.

V is TRBV6-5 and J is TRBJ2-7; D unresolved. V dropped 6 bases and J dropped 5 bases, with 11 bases sitting between them. Germline values: CDR1 MNHEY, CDR2 SVGAGI. The CDR3 runs to 12 residues. The CDR3 loop is CASSRPRNEQYF. Written as DNA, the CDR3 is TGTGCCAGCAGCCGCCCCCGGAACGAGCAGTACTTC.

The rearrangement uses TRBV10-3 and TRBJ2-5, with TRBD1 as a possible D gene (6 bases). The ends were cut back, 6 bases at V and 4 bases at J, with 12 bases in the middle. The CDR3 loop spans 13 amino acids. Germline CDR1 is ENHRY and CDR2 is SYGVKD. The CDR3 region is CAISLGAGETQYF. The CDR3 DNA is TGTGCCATCAGCTTGGGGGCGGGAGAGACCCAGTACTTC.

The rearrangement uses TRBV5-4 and TRBJ2-2; D is ambiguous. The CDR3 totals 14 residues. Germline V gene data show CDR1 as SGHNT and CDR2 as YYREEE (reference sequence). V was trimmed by 3 bases and J by 5 bases, leaving 11 bases between them. The CDR3, as DNA: TGTGCCAGCAGCTCCCAAAAGGGTACCGGGGAGCTGTTTTTT. It codes for CASSSQKGTGELFF.

V gene TRBV6-4 combines with J gene TRBJ2-3; 12 bases match TRBD2. The germline gives CDR1 MRHNA, CDR2 SNTAGT. CDR3 length: 15 residues. J was trimmed by 6 bases and V by 4 bases; bases with no gene match: 5. CDR3 bases: TGTGCCAGCAGTGCGACTAGCGGGAGCCCCGATACGCAGTATTTT. It is translated as CASSATSGSPDTQYF.

The chain has TRBV6-6 and TRBJ1-4; no reliable D call. Germline V gene lookup returns CDR1 MNHNY and CDR2 SVGAGI (reference sequence). The length of the CDR3 is 12 residues. Trimming stripped 5 bases from V and 8 bases from J, with 9 bases between. The chain's CDR3 is CASSPPREKLFF. The DNA of the CDR3 is TGTGCCAGCAGTCCCCCTAGAGAAAAACTGTTTTTT.

The CDR3: CASSSNWNTEAFF. The CDR3 bases are TGTGCCAGTAGTTCCAACTGGAACACTGAAGCTTTCTTT. The rearrangement uses TRBV19 and TRBJ1-1; D is ambiguous. Germline assignment: CDR1 LNHDA and CDR2 SQIVND (reference sequence). This CDR3 comprises 13 residues. The ends were cut back, 5 bases at V and 1 base at J, with 8 bases in the middle. The whole variable domain, filled in from reference TRBV19 and TRBJ1-1, reads DGGITQSPKYLFRKEGQNVTLSCEQNLNHDAMYWYRQDPGQGLRLIYYSQIVNDFQKGDIAEGYSVSREKKESFPLTVTSAQKNPTAFYLCASSSNWNTEAFFGQGTRLTVV.

The chain has TRBV18 and TRBJ2-2; D is tentatively TRBD1 or TRBD2 (5 bases each). The CDR3 is 15 residues long. V dropped 4 bases and J dropped 6 bases, with 15 bases sitting between them. The germline CDR1 and CDR2 sequences are KGHSH and LQKENI. The CDR3, as DNA: TGTGCCAGCTCACTAATAGGGGAGAGTGCCGGGGAGCTGTTTTTT. Amino acid sequence: CASSLIGESAGELFF.

This chain connects TRBV7-9 to TRBJ1-2; the match to TRBD1 covers 11 bases. V trimming: 4 bases; J trimming: 3 bases; junction bases outside the gene matches: 13. This CDR3 is 18 amino acids long. Germline V gives CDR1 SEHNR, CDR2 FQNEAQ (reference sequence). CDR3 residues: CASSSDLLPGQGDYGYTF. In DNA form, the CDR3 reads TGTGCCAGCAGCTCCGACTTATTACCGGGACAGGGGGACTATGGCTACACCTTC.

This chain joins TRBV27 and TRBJ2-6; 11 nucleotides match TRBD1. Germline CDR1 and CDR2: MNHEY and SMNVEV (reference sequence). The CDR3 is 16 residues long. V lost 6 bases to trimming and J lost 4 bases; unmatched junction nucleotides: 5. The CDR3 spells CASRSDRGLGANVLTF. CDR3 nucleotide sequence: TGTGCCAGCAGATCGGACAGGGGGCTCGGGGCCAACGTCCTGACTTTC. Full variable domain (rest looked up from reference TRBV27 and TRBJ2-6): EAQVTQNPRYLITVTGKKLTVTCSQNMNHEYMSWYRQDPGLGLRQIYYSMNVEVTDKGDVPEGYKVSRKEKRNFPLILESPSPNQTSLYFCASRSDRGLGANVLTFGAGSRLTVL.

The chain carries TRBV9 and TRBJ2-6; D not resolved. CDR1 is SGDLS and CDR2 is YYNGEE in the germline V gene. Trimming cost V 0 bases and J 4 bases, with 11 bases left between them. This CDR3 has 16 residues. DNA of the CDR3: TGTGCCAGCAGCGTAGGACCAGCTTCGGGGGCCAACGTCCTGACTTTC. Protein sequence: CASSVGPASGANVLTF. The full variable domain, rest sourced from reference TRBV9 and TRBJ2-6, is DSGVTQTPKHLITATGQRVTLRCSPRSGDLSVYWYQQSLDQGLQFLIQYYNGEERAKGNILERFSAQQFPDLHSELNLSSLELGDSALYFCASSVGPASGANVLTFGAGSRLTVL.

The sample holds one count of this clone. This chain joins TRBV9 and TRBJ1-2; D possibly corresponds to TRBD1 (5 bases). CDR1 and CDR2 from the germline V gene are SGDLS and YYNGEE. V lost 3 bases to trimming and J lost 4 bases, with 19 bases between them. This CDR3 has 16 amino acids. CDR3 sequence (DNA): TGTGCCAGCAGCGCCTACCAGGGTTTTGGGGTCTATGGCTACACCTTC. Translation gives CASSAYQGFGVYGYTF.